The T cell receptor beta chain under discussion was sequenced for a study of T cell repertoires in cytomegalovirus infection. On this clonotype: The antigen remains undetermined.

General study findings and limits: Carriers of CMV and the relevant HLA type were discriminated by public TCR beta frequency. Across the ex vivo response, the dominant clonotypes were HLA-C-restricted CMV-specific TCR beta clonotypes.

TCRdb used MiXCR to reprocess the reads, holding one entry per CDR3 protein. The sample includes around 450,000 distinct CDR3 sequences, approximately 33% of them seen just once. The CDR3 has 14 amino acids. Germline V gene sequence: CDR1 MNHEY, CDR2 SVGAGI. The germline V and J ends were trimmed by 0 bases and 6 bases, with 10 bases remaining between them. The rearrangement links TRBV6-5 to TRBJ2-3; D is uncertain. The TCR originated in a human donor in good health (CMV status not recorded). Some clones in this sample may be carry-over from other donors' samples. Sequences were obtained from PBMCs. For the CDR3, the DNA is TGTGCCAGCAGTTACTCGAACCATAGGGATACGCAGTATTTT. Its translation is CASSYSNHRDTQYF.